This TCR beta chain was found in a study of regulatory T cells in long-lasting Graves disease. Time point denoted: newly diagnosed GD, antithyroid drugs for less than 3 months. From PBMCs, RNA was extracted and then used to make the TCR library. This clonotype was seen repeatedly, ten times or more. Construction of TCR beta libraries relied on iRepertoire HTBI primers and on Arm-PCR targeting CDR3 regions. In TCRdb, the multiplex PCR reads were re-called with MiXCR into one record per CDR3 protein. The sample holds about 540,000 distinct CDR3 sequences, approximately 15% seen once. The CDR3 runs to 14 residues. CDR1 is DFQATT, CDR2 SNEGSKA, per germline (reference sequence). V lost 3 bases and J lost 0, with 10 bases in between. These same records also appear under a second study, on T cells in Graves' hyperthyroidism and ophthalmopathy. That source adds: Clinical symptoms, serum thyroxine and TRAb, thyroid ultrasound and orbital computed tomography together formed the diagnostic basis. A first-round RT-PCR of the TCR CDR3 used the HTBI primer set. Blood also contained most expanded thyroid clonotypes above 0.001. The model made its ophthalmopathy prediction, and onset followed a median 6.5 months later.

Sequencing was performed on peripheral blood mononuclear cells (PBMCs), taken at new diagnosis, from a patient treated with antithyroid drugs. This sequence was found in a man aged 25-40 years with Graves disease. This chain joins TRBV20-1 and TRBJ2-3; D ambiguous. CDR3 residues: CSARPDPSTDTQYF. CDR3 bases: TGCAGTGCTAGGCCGGACCCCAGCACAGATACGCAGTATTTT.